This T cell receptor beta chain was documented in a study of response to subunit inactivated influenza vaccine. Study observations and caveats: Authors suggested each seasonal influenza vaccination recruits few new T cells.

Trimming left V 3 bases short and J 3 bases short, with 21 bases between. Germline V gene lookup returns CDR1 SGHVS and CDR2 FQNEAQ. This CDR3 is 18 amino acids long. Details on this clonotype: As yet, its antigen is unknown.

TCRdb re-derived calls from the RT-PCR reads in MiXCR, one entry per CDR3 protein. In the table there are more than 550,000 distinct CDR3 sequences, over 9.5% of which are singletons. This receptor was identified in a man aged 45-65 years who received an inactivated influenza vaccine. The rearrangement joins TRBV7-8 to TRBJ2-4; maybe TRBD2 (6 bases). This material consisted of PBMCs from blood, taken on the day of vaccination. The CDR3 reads CASSFAYRVGGDKNIQYF. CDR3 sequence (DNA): TGTGCCAGCAGCTTCGCGTATAGGGTGGGAGGCGACAAAAACATTCAGTACTTC.